The present T cell receptor (beta chain) was sequenced within a study of shared clonotypes between healthy human individuals. About the research overall: There were three CD4 naive, three CD4 memory, two CD8 naive and one CD8 memory plates per donor.

Genomic DNA of every subset was divided equally among multiple immunoSEQ plates. Measured with immunoSEQ multiplex PCR; TCRdb has only the in-frame clones, and not every one. Of around 1.9 million clones detected, 85% to 95% appear once; the ten largest clones hold 1.5% to 2%. Study results and caveats: In contrast to clonotypes shared by all four donors, non-shared clonotypes had lower generation probabilities.

This clone appeared once. The antigen remains unidentified. The V gene end was trimmed by 5 bases and the J gene end by 5 bases; junction bases not matched to a gene: 4. CDR1 is LNHDA and CDR2 is SQIVND in the germline V gene (reference sequence). CDR3 length equals 15 residues. Naive CD8 cells, CD45RO-negative and positively selected for CCR7, excluded terminally differentiated effector memory CD45RA+ cells. Healthy HIV-negative adults without recent acute infections or vaccinations served as donors. This TCR derives from a man in his late teens or twenties in good health. Some clones in this sample may be carry-over from other donors' samples. The sample taken for sequencing was naive CD8+ T cells from PBMCs. V is TRBV19 and J is TRBJ2-7; 15 positions agree with TRBD2. The CDR3 here is CASSGTSGRFDEQYF. Here the CDR3 DNA reads TGTGCCAGTAGTGGGACTAGCGGGAGGTTCGACGAGCAGTACTTC.